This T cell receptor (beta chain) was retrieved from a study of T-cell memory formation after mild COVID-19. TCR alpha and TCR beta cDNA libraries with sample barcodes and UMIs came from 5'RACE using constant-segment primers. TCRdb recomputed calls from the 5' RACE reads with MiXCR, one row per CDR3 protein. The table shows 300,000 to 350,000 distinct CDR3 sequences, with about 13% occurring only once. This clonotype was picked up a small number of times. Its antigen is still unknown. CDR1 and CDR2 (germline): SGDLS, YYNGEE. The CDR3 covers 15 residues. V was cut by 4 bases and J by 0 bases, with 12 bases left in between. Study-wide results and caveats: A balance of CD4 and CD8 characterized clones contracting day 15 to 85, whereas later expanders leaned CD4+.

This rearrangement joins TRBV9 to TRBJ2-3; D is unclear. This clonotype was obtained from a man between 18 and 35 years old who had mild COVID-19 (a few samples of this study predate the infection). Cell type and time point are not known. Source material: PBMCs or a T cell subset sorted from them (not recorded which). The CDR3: CASSPQPQSTDTQYF. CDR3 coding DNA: TGTGCCAGCAGCCCCCAACCTCAGAGCACAGATACGCAGTATTTT.